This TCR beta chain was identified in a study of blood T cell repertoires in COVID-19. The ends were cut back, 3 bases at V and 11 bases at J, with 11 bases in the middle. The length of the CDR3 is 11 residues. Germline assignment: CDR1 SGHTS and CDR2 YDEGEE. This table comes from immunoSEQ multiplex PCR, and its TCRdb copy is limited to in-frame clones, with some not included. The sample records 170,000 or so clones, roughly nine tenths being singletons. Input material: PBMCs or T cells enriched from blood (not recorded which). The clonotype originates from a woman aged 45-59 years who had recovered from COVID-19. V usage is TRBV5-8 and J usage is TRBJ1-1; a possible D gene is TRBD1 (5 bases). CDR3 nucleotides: TGTGCCAGCAGCTCCCTGACAGTCGCTTTCTTT. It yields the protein CASSSLTVAFF.